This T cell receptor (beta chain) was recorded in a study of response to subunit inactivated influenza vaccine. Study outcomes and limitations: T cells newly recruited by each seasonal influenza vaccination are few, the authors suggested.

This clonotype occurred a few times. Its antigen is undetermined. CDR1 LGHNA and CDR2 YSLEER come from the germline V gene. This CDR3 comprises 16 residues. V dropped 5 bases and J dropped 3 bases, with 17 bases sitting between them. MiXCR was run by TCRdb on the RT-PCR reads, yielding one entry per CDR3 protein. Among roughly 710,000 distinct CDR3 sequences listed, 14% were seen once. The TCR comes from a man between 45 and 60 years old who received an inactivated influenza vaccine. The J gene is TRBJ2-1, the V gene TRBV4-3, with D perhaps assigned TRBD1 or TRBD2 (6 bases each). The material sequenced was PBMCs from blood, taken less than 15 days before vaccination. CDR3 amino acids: CASSSGWGADYNEQFF. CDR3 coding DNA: TGCGCCAGCAGCTCAGGGTGGGGGGCCGACTACAATGAGCAGTTCTTC.